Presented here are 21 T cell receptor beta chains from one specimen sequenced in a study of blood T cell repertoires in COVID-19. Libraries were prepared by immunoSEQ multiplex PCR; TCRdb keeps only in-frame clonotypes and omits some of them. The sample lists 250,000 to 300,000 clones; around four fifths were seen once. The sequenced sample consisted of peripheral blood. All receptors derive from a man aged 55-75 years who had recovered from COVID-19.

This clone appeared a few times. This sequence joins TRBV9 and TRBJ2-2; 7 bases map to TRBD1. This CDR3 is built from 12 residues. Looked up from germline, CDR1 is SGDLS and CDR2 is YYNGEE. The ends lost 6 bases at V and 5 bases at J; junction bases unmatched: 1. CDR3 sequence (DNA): TGTGCCAGCAAGGACAGGACCGGGGAGCTGTTTTTT. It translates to CASKDRTGELFF.

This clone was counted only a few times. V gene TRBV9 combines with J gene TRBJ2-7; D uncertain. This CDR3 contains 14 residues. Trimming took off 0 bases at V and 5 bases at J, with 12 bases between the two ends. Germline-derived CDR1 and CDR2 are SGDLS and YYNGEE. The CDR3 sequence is CASSVDFSPHEQYF. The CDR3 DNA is TGTGCCAGCAGCGTAGACTTTAGTCCCCACGAGCAGTACTTC.

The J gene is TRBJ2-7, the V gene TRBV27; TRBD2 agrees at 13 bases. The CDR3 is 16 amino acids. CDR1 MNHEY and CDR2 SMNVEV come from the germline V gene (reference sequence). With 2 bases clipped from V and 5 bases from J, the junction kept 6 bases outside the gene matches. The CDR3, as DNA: TGTGCCAGCAGTTTAGACTTTGGGACTAGCGGGAACGAGCAGTACTTC. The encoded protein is CASSLDFGTSGNEQYF.

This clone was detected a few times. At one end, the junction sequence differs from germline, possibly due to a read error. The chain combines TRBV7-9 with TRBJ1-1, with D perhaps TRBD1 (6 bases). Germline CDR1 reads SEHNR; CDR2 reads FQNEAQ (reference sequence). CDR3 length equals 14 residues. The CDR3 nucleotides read TGTACCAGCAGCTTAGCCAGGGGTTTCACTGAAGCTTTCTTT. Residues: CTSSLARGFTEAFF.

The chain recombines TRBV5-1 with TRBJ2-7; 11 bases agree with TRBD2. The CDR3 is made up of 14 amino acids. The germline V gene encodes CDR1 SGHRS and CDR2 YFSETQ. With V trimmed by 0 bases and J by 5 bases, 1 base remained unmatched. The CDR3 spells CASSLVSGRDEQYF. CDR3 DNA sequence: TGCGCCAGCAGCTTGGTTAGCGGGAGGGACGAGCAGTACTTC.

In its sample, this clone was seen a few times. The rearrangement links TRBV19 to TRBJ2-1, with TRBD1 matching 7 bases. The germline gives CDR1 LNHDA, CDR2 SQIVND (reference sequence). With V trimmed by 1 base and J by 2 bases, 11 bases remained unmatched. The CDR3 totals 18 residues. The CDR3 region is CASSIAPIQGFAYNEQFF. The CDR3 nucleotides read TGTGCCAGTAGTATAGCCCCAATACAGGGGTTTGCCTACAATGAGCAGTTCTTC.

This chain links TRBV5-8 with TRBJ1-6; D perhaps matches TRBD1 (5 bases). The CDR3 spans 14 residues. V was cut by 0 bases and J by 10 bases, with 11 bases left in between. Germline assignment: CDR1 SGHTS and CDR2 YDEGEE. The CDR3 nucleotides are TGTGCCAGCAGCTTGGTGCAGGGAATGTCACCCCTCCACTTT. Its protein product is CASSLVQGMSPLHF.

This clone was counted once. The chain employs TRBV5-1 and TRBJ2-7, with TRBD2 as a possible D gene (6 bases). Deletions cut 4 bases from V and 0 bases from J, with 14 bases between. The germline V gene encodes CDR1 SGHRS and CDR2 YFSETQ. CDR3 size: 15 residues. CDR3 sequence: CASSMAGSSSYEQYF. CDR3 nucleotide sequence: TGCGCCAGCAGCATGGCGGGGTCATCCTCCTACGAGCAGTACTTC.

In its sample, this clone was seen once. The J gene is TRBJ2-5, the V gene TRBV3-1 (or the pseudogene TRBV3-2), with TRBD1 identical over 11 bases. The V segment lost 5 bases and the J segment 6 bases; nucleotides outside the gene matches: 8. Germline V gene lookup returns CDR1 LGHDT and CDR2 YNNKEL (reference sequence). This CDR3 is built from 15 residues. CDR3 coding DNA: TGTGCCAGCAGCTCCAGGACAGGGGGCGCGAAGACCCAGTACTTC. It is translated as CASSSRTGGAKTQYF.

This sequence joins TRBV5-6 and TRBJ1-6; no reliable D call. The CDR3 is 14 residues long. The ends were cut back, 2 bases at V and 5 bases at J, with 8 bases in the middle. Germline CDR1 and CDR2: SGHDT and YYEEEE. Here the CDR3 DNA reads TGTGCCAGCAGCTTTCCCAGCGATAATTCACCCCTCCACTTT. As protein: CASSFPSDNSPLHF.

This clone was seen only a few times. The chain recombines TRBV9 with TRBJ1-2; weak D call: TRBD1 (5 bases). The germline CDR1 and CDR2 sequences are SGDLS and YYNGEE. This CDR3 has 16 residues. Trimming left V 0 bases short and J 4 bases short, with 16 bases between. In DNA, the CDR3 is TGTGCCAGCAGCGTAGACATGATCGCAGGGCCCTATGGCTACACCTTC. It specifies CASSVDMIAGPYGYTF.

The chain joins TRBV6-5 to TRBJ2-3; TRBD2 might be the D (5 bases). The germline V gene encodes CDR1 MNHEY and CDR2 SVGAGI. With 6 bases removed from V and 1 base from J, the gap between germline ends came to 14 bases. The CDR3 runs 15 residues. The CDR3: CASSNSVAGTDTQYF. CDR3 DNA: TGTGCCAGCAGCAATAGCGTTGCCGGCACAGATACGCAGTATTTT.

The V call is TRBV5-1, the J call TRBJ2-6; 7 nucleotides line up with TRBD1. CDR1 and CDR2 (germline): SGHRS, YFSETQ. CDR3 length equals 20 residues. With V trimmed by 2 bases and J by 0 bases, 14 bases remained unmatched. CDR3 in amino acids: CASSLRPTGSPLSGANVLTF. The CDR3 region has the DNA TGCGCCAGCAGCTTACGACCGACAGGGTCCCCCCTCTCTGGGGCCAACGTCCTGACTTTC.

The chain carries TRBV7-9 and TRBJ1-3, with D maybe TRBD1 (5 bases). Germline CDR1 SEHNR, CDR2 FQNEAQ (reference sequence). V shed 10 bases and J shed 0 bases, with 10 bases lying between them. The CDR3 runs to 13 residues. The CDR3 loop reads CATDSSSGNTIYF. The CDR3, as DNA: TGTGCCACCGACAGTAGCTCTGGAAACACCATATATTTT.

Written as DNA, the CDR3 is TGTGCCAGCAGCTTAGGGGGAATTGGAAACACCATATATTTT. It is translated as CASSLGGIGNTIYF. The V and J genes are TRBV5-4 and TRBJ1-3; the D gene is possibly TRBD1 (6 bases). This CDR3 region has 14 residues. V was clipped by 2 bases and J by 3 bases, with 9 bases between them. From germline, CDR1 is SGHNT and CDR2 YYREEE (reference sequence).

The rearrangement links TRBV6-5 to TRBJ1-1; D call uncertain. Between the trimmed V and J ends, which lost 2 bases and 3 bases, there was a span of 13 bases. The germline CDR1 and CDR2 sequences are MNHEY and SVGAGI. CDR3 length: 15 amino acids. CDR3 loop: CASSYLGSGDTEAFF. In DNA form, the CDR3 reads TGTGCCAGCAGTTACCTGGGGAGTGGGGACACTGAAGCTTTCTTT.

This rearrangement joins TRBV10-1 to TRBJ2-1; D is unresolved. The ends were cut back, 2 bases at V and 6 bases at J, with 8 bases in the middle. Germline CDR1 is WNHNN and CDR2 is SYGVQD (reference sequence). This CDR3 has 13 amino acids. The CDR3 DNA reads TGCGCCAGCAGTGAGCTTCTAAGCAATGAGCAGTTCTTC. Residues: CASSELLSNEQFF.

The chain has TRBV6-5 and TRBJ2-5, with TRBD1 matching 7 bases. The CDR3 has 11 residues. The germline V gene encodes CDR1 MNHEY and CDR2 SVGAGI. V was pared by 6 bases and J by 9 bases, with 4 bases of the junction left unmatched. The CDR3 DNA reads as TGTGCCAGCAGCGTACAGGGGCCCCAGTACTTC. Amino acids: CASSVQGPQYF.

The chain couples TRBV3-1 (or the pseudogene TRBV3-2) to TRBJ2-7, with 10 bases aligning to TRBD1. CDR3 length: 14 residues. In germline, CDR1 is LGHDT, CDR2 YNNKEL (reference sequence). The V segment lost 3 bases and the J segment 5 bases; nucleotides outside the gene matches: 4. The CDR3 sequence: CASSHTGTGDEQYF. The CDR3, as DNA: TGTGCCAGCAGCCACACCGGGACAGGGGACGAGCAGTACTTC.

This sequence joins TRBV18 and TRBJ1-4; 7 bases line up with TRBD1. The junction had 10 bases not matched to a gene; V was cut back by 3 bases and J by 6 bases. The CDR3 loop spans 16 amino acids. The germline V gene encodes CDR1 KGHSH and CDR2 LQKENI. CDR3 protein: CASSPNIGGADEKLFF. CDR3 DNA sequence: TGTGCCAGCTCACCCAACATAGGGGGCGCGGATGAAAAACTGTTTTTT. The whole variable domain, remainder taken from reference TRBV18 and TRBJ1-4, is NAGVMQNPRHLVRRRGQEARLRCSPMKGHSHVYWYRQLPEEGLKFMVYLQKENIIDESGMPKERFSAEFPKEGPSILRIQQVVRGDSAAYFCASSPNIGGADEKLFFGSGTQLSVL.

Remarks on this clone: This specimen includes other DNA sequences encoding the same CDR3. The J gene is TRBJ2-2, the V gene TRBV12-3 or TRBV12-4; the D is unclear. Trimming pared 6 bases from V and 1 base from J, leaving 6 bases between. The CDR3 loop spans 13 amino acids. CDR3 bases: TGTGCCAGCAGCAGGCGGAACACCGGGGAGCTGTTTTTT. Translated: CASSRRNTGELFF.